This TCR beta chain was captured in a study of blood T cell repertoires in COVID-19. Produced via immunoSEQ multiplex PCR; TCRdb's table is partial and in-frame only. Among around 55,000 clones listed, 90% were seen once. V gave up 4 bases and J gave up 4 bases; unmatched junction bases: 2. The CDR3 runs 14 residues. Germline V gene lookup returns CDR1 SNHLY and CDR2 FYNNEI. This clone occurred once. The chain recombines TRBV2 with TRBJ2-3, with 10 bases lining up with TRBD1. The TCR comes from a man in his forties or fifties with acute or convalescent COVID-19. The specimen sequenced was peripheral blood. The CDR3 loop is CASSGGQGADTQYF. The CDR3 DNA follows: TGTGCCAGCAGTGGCGGACAGGGGGCAGATACGCAGTATTTT.